One and the same sample provided the 24 T cell receptor beta chains below, sequenced in a study of identical twins. TCRdb itself ran the 5' RACE reads through MiXCR, one entry per CDR3 protein. The sample gives 700,000 to 950,000 distinct CDR3 sequences, approximately 13% of which show up once; around 1.5% is in the top ten. This sample was shared with a second study, whose subject was yellow fever vaccine responses in identical twins.

Input material: PBMCs. These TCRs come from a woman younger than 35 in good health.

V usage is TRBV10-3 and J usage is TRBJ1-2, with 8 bases fitting TRBD1. V trimming: 8 bases; J trimming: 3 bases; junction bases outside the gene matches: 14. Germline V lookup: CDR1 ENHRY, CDR2 SYGVKD. The CDR3 has 16 residues. DNA of the CDR3: TGTGCCATCGGACCTACGGACAGGGAGGGGGACTATGGCTACACCTTC. Protein product: CAIGPTDREGDYGYTF.

This clonotype turned up a few times. V usage is TRBV29-1 and J usage is TRBJ2-7; D possibly corresponds to TRBD2 (6 bases). Germline loops: CDR1 SQVTM, CDR2 ANQGSEA. CDR3 length: 13 amino acids. Trimming stripped 1 base from V and 2 bases from J, with 9 bases between. CDR3 region: CSVEVAGTYEQYV. In DNA form, the CDR3 reads TGCAGCGTTGAAGTCGCGGGGACCTACGAGCAGTACGTC.

This sequence joins TRBV7-2 and TRBJ2-7; TRBD1 or TRBD2 may be the D gene (5 bases each). The V and J ends lost 0 bases and 2 bases respectively, with 14 bases between them. CDR1 and CDR2 from the germline V gene are SGHTA and FQGNSA. CDR3 length: 16 amino acids. The CDR3 loop is CASSLAPGRTTYEQYV. In DNA form, the CDR3 reads TGTGCCAGCAGCTTAGCCCCGGGACGGACCACCTACGAGCAGTACGTC.

This clonotype came up a few times. The chain links TRBV4-1 to TRBJ2-2; D gene ambiguous. Between the trimmed V and J ends, which lost 0 bases and 2 bases, there was a span of 4 bases. This CDR3 has 14 residues. Germline V gene lookup returns CDR1 MGHRA and CDR2 YSYEKL. Written as DNA, the CDR3 is TGCGCCAGCAGCCAAGATAGTAACACCGGGGAGCTGTTTTTT. Its protein is CASSQDSNTGELFF.

This clonotype was observed many times. The rearrangement joins TRBV24-1 to TRBJ2-5; D is possibly TRBD2 (6 bases). CDR3 size: 16 residues. Trimming stripped 4 bases from V and 7 bases from J, with 21 bases between. CDR1 is KGHDR and CDR2 is SFDVKD in the germline V gene. CDR3 region: CATSEGGLDHGGTQYF. The CDR3 region has the DNA TGTGCCACCAGTGAGGGGGGATTGGACCACGGGGGGACCCAGTACTTC.

This clonotype was seen only a few times. The rearrangement links TRBV3-1 to TRBJ1-2; 8 nucleotides align to TRBD1. Germline lookup yields CDR1 LGHDT and CDR2 YNNKEL (reference sequence). The ends lost 0 bases at V and 4 bases at J; junction bases unmatched: 1. The CDR3 has 14 residues. CDR3 bases: TGTGCCAGCAGCCAAGATCAGGGGGCCTATGGCTACACCTTC. It is translated as CASSQDQGAYGYTF.

The chain employs TRBV9 and TRBJ2-3; a weak D match, TRBD1 (6 bases). Germline CDR1 SGDLS, CDR2 YYNGEE. There are 16 residues in the CDR3. Trimming took 4 bases from V and 6 from J, leaving 21 bases between them. The chain's CDR3 is CASSPNPGTPGDTQYF. The CDR3 DNA reads TGTGCCAGCAGCCCAAACCCCGGGACACCGGGGGATACGCAGTATTTT.

The V and J genes are TRBV12-3 or TRBV12-4 and TRBJ1-4; D uncertain. CDR3 size: 12 residues. The V end lost 3 bases, the J end lost 7 bases, and 6 bases lay between the germline ends. The CDR3 region is CASSFSREKLFF. CDR3 nucleotides: TGTGCCAGCAGTTTCTCCCGTGAAAAACTGTTTTTT.

The chain recombines TRBV12-3 or TRBV12-4 with TRBJ2-4; D perhaps matches TRBD2 (9 bases). V lost 5 bases and J lost 7, with 24 bases in between. CDR3 size: 17 residues. In DNA, the CDR3 is TGTGCCAGCAGTAACCAGGGGGCGGGGGGGTTTCGGAACATTCAGTACTTC. Translation gives CASSNQGAGGFRNIQYF.

J is TRBJ2-7 and V is TRBV28; the D gene is possibly TRBD2 (6 bases). Germline values: CDR1 MDHEN, CDR2 SYDVKM. Trimming removed 8 bases at V and 1 base at J, with 15 bases between. This CDR3 is built from 14 residues. The CDR3 DNA follows: TGTGCCAGCGCAAGGAGGGGAATTTCCTACGAGCAGTACGTC. Translation: CASARRGISYEQYV.

This clonotype has a handful of counts. The V and J genes are TRBV3-1 and TRBJ2-5, with 9 bases that match TRBD2. V was clipped by 0 bases and J by 5 bases; unmatched bases: 7. Germline loops: CDR1 LGHDT, CDR2 YNNKEL (reference sequence). The CDR3 has 16 amino acids. The CDR3 protein is CASSQDLAGGSETQYF. The DNA of the CDR3 is TGTGCCAGCAGCCAAGATCTGGCGGGGGGGTCGGAGACCCAGTACTTC.

The V and J genes are TRBV20-1 and TRBJ2-5; TRBD2 matches at 12 bases. CDR1 and CDR2 (germline): DFQATT, SNEGSKA (reference sequence). Unmatched junction bases numbered 8, after V lost 6 bases and J lost 0 bases. This CDR3 region has 16 residues. In DNA form, the CDR3 reads TGCAGTGCACTGCTAGCGGGGGGGCCGTACCAAGAGACCCAGTACTTC. Its protein product is CSALLAGGPYQETQYF.

This clonotype has a handful of counts. The rearrangement joins TRBV15 to TRBJ2-1, with 11 bases identical to TRBD2. In germline, CDR1 is LNHNV, CDR2 YYDKDF (reference sequence). The CDR3 contains 13 residues. V was pared by 2 bases and J by 10 bases, with 1 base of the junction left unmatched. The DNA for the CDR3 is TGTGCCACCAGCAGACTAGCGGGAGGAGAGCAGTTCTTC. Amino acid sequence: CATSRLAGGEQFF. Drawing the rest from reference TRBV15 and TRBJ2-1, the complete variable domain is DAMVIQNPRYQVTQFGKPVTLSCSQTLNHNVMYWYQQKSSQAPKLLFHYYDKDFNNEADTPDNFQSRRPNTSFCFLDIRSPGLGDTAMYLCATSRLAGGEQFFGPGTRLTVL.

V and J are TRBV20-1 and TRBJ2-2; 9 positions agree with TRBD2. The ends lost 5 bases at V and 3 bases at J; junction bases unmatched: 10. Germline V gives CDR1 DFQATT, CDR2 SNEGSKA (reference sequence). This CDR3 is 16 amino acids long. The CDR3 loop reads CSAEDPLAGDTGELFF. For the CDR3, the DNA is TGCAGTGCTGAGGACCCCTTAGCGGGGGACACCGGGGAGCTGTTTTTT.

This clonotype was detected many times. The chain links TRBV6-1 to TRBJ2-1; perhaps TRBD1 as D (5 bases). V lost 6 bases and J lost 0, with 12 bases in between. CDR3 size: 15 residues. Germline V gene sequence: CDR1 MNHNS, CDR2 SASEGT. The CDR3 region is CASRRQRSSYNEQFF. In DNA form, the CDR3 reads TGTGCCAGCAGGCGACAGAGAAGCTCCTACAATGAGCAGTTCTTC.

In this sample, this clonotype turned up a few times. This CDR3 reads CASSDRVMSYEQYV. The CDR3 DNA reads TGTGCCAGCAGCGACAGGGTGATGAGCTACGAGCAGTACGTC. V gene TRBV28 combines with J gene TRBJ2-7; TRBD1 matches 7 bases. V lost 6 bases, J lost 3 bases, and 8 bases stayed unmatched. Germline V gives CDR1 MDHEN, CDR2 SYDVKM. This CDR3 spans 14 amino acids.

This clonotype was counted at least ten times. The junction shows a germline mismatch at one end, possibly a read error. The chain uses TRBV5-1 and TRBJ2-7; TRBD2 agrees at 12 bases. The CDR3 consists of 14 residues. The V gene's germline CDR1 is SGHRS and CDR2 YFSETQ. The CDR3: CASSPGLAGYEQYF. The CDR3 bases are TGTGCCAGCAGCCCTGGACTAGCGGGATACGAGCAGTACTTC.

This clonotype was observed a handful of times. This chain links TRBV7-9 with TRBJ2-1, with TRBD2 matching over 15 bases. Losses at the gene ends were 4 bases for V and 9 bases for J; bases not matched to a gene: 4. The CDR3 runs to 15 residues. The V gene's germline CDR1 is SEHNR and CDR2 FQNEAQ (reference sequence). CDR3 loop: CASSYPGLAGGEQFF. In DNA, the CDR3 is TGTGCCAGCAGCTATCCGGGACTAGCGGGAGGTGAGCAGTTCTTC.

CDR3 DNA: TGCAGTGCTAGAGTATCAGCGCTAGCCACAGATACGCAGTATTTT. Residues: CSARVSALATDTQYF. V and J are TRBV20-1 and TRBJ2-3; a weak D match, TRBD2 (5 bases). The CDR3 covers 15 residues. Trimming left V 1 base short and J 2 bases short, with 13 bases between. The germline V gene encodes CDR1 DFQATT and CDR2 SNEGSKA (reference sequence).

This clonotype was observed many times. CDR3 DNA: TGTGCCACCAGCAGATATGGGGGGTTGGAGACCCAGTACTTC. It encodes CATSRYGGLETQYF. The genes are TRBV15 and TRBJ2-5; D possibly corresponds to TRBD2 (6 bases). The CDR3 extends over 14 amino acids. The V gene's germline CDR1 is LNHNV and CDR2 YYDKDF (reference sequence). The ends were cut back, 2 bases at V and 5 bases at J, with 12 bases in the middle.

The chain links TRBV18 to TRBJ1-3; no reliable D call. Germline V CDR1 and CDR2: KGHSH, LQKENI. This CDR3 contains 14 residues. Trimming took off 2 bases at V and 4 bases at J, with 9 bases between the two ends. CDR3 nucleotides: TGTGCCAGCTCACCAGCGGGCTCAGGAAACACCATATATTTT. Translated, it gives CASSPAGSGNTIYF.

This clonotype was seen a few times. The CDR3 DNA follows: TGTGCCAGCAGTCCGGACCAGAAAGAGACCCAGTACTTC. It translates to CASSPDQKETQYF. The J gene is TRBJ2-5, the V gene TRBV12-3 or TRBV12-4; D remains unclear. CDR3 length: 13 amino acids. Between the trimmed V and J ends, which lost 5 bases and 3 bases, there was a span of 10 bases.

The rearrangement uses TRBV12-2 and TRBJ2-2; the table's D call, TRBD2, was not checked against the DNA. TRBV12-2 is reported as a pseudogene. The CDR3 length is 16 residues. The CDR3 here is CASRPIRLAGYGELFF. For the CDR3, the DNA is TGTGCAAGTCGCCCGATACGACTAGCGGGATACGGGGAGCTGTTTTTT.

The J gene is TRBJ2-7, the V gene TRBV3-1, with D perhaps matching TRBD2 (5 bases). CDR1 LGHDT and CDR2 YNNKEL come from the germline V gene (reference sequence). The CDR3 runs to 14 residues. With 1 base removed from V and 3 bases from J, the gap between germline ends came to 10 bases. The CDR3 is CASSQGYGDYEQYF. The CDR3 region has the DNA TGTGCCAGCAGCCAAGGATACGGGGACTACGAGCAGTACTTC.